This TCR beta chain was retrieved from a study of chemoradiotherapy in HPV16-positive cancers. This clone appeared a single time. Antigen unknown. Germline lookup yields CDR1 SGHAT and CDR2 FQNNGV. The CDR3 runs 13 residues. V gave up 5 bases and J gave up 1 base, with 8 bases separating them. Repertoires were sampled repeatedly during chemoradiotherapy. Overall study results and limits: Functional assays defining HPV-specific T cells used only a couple of HPV16-positive patients.

The method was immunoSEQ multiplex PCR; TCRdb's version includes in-frame clones alone and lacks a portion of them. The table has over 950 clones, almost 95% seen once. The sequencing used tumor tissue, collected from a patient who underwent chemoradiotherapy. This TCR derives from a human donor with HPV-associated anogenital cancer. The genes are TRBV11-2 and TRBJ1-2, with a possible D match to TRBD1 (6 bases). The CDR3 here is CASSPDSNYGYTF. CDR3 sequence (DNA): TGTGCCAGCAGCCCGGACAGTAACTATGGCTACACCTTC.